This T cell receptor beta chain was identified during a study of cytomegalovirus exposure and HLA in healthy donors (dated 2017 in TCRdb). About the investigation overall: An earlier analysis of approximately 640 of the donors reported approximately 290 Gb of sequence data and some 100 million unique TCR beta sequences from 190 million or so T cells. All discovery cohort repertoires had been generated using a single sequencing platform. Of the 350 to 450 genotyped donors, 80% to 90% were placed in the genetic ancestry cluster associated with self-reported Caucasian donors. To predict cytomegalovirus infection status, the study combined high-throughput TCR immunosequencing, statistical association of individual TCRs with disease status, and machine learning. Approximately 300 gigabases of sequencing data and around 88 million unique TCR sequences made up an early release that covered fewer than 650 HLA-typed donors. A handful of DR-DQ haplotypes were handled as single units for association and clustering because linkage in the cohort was strong. Rather than drawing on any new phenotypic data, the later analysis identified candidate immune exposures from TCR beta sequences and the way those sequences occurred across donors. An earlier analysis of around 580 of the donors used high-throughput TCR beta sequencing to judge whether each TCR beta V gene segment behaved as functional or pseudogenic. The aim of the study was to test whether cataloging public T cell receptors could identify signatures of past pathogen exposure. A later genetic analysis used genome-wide SNP genotypes for about 60% of the roughly 700 donors, treating that subset as a discovery cohort. To study patterns of TCR occurrence, a later analysis re-analyzed previously published TCR beta repertoires from just over 650 donors and added high-resolution HLA genotyping. Typing coverage varied by locus: roughly 629-630 donors for A, B, C, DRB1 and DQB1; approximately 520 for DQA1; around 570 for DPA1; approximately 490 for DPB1. Among some 400 genotyped donors of the cohort, an average of approximately 240,000 unique TCR beta nucleotide sequences was sequenced per donor, of which about 18% were non-productive. A separate validation cohort of approximately 130 different subjects was used in addition to the roughly 670-subject first cohort. Alongside the repertoire data, information on donor age, sex, ethnicity and CMV serostatus was compiled. HLA typing covered class I and class II loci at four-digit resolution. Using immunosequencing, the study profiled T cell repertoires from 500 to 800 subjects and related those repertoires to cytomegalovirus serostatus. Broad study findings and their caveats: In this cohort, only TCR beta chains were sequenced, and detectable features were limited by the absence of alpha or paired-chain data. Presence/absence analyses assumed roughly uniform sequencing depth across donors, an assumption that may not hold. A later analysis found that most CMV-associated TCR beta chains appeared HLA-restricted, with HLA associations seemingly driven largely by CMV exposure. A further reported finding was that TCR beta sequences accurately predicted the HLA-A and HLA-B alleles for most subjects in the first cohort. When HLA alleles, especially DR and DQ, strongly co-occurred, attributing TCR associations to individual alleles was difficult. It was suggested by the authors that the approach could potentially be generalized to other disease states and immunological phenotypes. About 17 rarely observed V segments, including chromosome 9 orphons, were excluded from the earlier analysis of approximately 500 of the donors because counts were too low. Because HLA typing was unavailable for some donors at each locus, only the typed subset was used in association tests. A later genetic analysis reported fewer N-insertions in productive TCRs among donors in an Asian-associated ancestry cluster than the roughly 620-donor mean. The sequencing pipeline was judged likely to have produced a cluster of highly shared sequence variants as a technical artifact. Across donors, most TCR sequences were observed very rarely, whereas some public TCRs were present in many individuals. Several of the top co-occurrence clusters appeared to be linked to parvovirus B19, influenza, CMV and Epstein-Barr virus, according to a later analysis. The study listed 164 TCR beta chains as associated with cytomegalovirus. V-gene and J-gene trimming of TCR beta chains was associated with a missense DCLRE1C variant in a later genetic analysis, and the association was replicated in an independent cohort. Broadly in line with IMGT annotations, most TCR beta V segments showed up in productive rearrangements about 87% or about 30% of the time in an earlier analysis of about 500 of the donors. In vitro tests confirmed that a few of the cytomegalovirus-associated TCR beta chains recognize cytomegalovirus antigens. For the cohort, immune exposure information was limited to CMV serostatus. Specific HLA alleles were associated with 15,000 to 20,000 TCR beta sequences at a false discovery rate of 0.05 in a later analysis. In a later analysis, HLA-associated TCR beta chains were found to be more clonally expanded and to have lower generation probabilities than equally common non-associated chains. According to a later analysis, TCR association rates differed among HLA loci, with DRB1 alleles showing the most associated TCRs and HLA-C alleles showing the fewest. The classifier was reported to diagnose cytomegalovirus status with high specificity and sensitivity in both the original and validation cohorts. Linkage disequilibrium might explain the correlated functional status among segregating V segments, but an unknown experimental factor could not be ruled out. Because the 87-base-pair reads could not distinguish some IMGT-functional V segments, including TRBV6-2 and TRBV6-3, those segments were excluded.

Preparation of the library involved the immunoSEQ multiplex PCR assay. A mixture of 60 forward primers for TCR Vbeta segments and 13 reverse primers for TCR Jbeta segments was used in the multiplex PCR. The CDR3 region of rearranged TCR beta genes was amplified from genomic DNA by a multiplex PCR assay. The Illumina HiSeq System was used to sequence the amplified TCR beta libraries as 87-base-pair reads. On the authors' methods: In a later analysis, some 80 million unique TCR beta chains were counted across the 650 to 750 repertoires, and around 11 million of these chains were shared by at least two donors. A nearest-neighbor algorithm error-corrected the raw reads and collapsed the reads into unique sequences, merging closely related sequences to remove PCR and sequencing errors. Alignment of CDR3 sequences to IMGT reference sequences was used to assign V, D and J gene segments. For a sequence to be retained, a match of at least six nucleotides to both a V gene segment and a J gene segment was required. A rearrangement counted as productive if the CDR3 had no stop codons and remained in frame with V and J, and every other rearrangement counted as non-productive. CDR3 was defined by IMGT convention, running from the second conserved V-encoded cysteine to the conserved J-encoded phenylalanine. In an earlier analysis of roughly 580 of the donors, sequences lacking an unambiguous match to a single V gene segment were excluded. An earlier analysis of 500 to 700 of the donors classified V segments as functional when productive rearrangements were above 56.7% and as segregating when the standard deviation between donors was above 5%. A statistical classification framework was built to diagnose cytomegalovirus status from the catalog of TCR beta chain sequences. A later analysis assigned V and J genes by comparing TCR nucleotide sequences with IMGT/GENE-DB human TR gene sequences. The TCRdist pipeline was used in a later analysis to assign CDR3 sequences and most-parsimonious VDJ recombination scenarios. In a later analysis, each TCR beta chain was defined by its CDR3 amino acid sequence together with its V-gene family, and reads lacking a unique V-gene family were excluded. A later analysis removed roughly 590 highly shared, low-generation-probability nucleotide sequences to deal with suspected cross-contamination and a sequencing artifact. A later analysis calculated a clonal expansion index for each public chain from normalized within-repertoire ranks of inferred template counts. A later analysis computed generation probabilities with a VDJ recombination model fitted to out-of-frame rearrangements, and checked the results against IGoR. In a later analysis, hypergeometric tests were used to score TCR-TCR, TCR-HLA and TCR-CMV co-occurrence, with a repertoire-size bias correction applied to TCR pairs. False discovery rates were estimated in a later analysis by permuting HLA or CMV assignments 20 times. A later analysis grouped co-occurring TCRs with DBSCAN, adding TCRdist sequence similarity when clustering within HLA-allele-positive subsets. Repertoires with fewer than 30,000 or more than 120,000 public chains, plus five repertoires with anomalous nucleotide sharing, were excluded from co-occurrence clustering. Held by TCRdb, this immuneACCESS table contains in-frame sequences only and omits some clones. Under half of the omission traces to an unresolved V gene where checked; the cause of the rest is unknown. Clone size and the V and J calls come from that table; the DNA yielded D and trimming. This sample's table lists under 95,000 clones. 3.5% to 4% of the sample is taken by the ten largest.

Regarding this clone: This clone's antigen is unknown.

The CDR3, from cysteine to phenylalanine, totals 16 residues. Here the CDR3 DNA is all that survives: 48 bases in frame from base 1. V and J are truncated by 6 bases and 2 bases respectively, leaving an intervening sequence of 18 bases. The germline V gene encodes CDR1 SGHAT and CDR2 FQDESV (reference sequence). The cohort was made up of around 720 healthy bone marrow donors. At the time of sampling, all cohort members were nominally healthy, though unrecorded immune exposures were likely present. The donor was CMV seropositive and was included in the group of 290 or so seropositive cohort members. A peripheral blood sample was collected from each donor, and TCR beta sequencing was performed on peripheral blood mononuclear cells. The Qiagen DNeasy Blood Extraction Kit was used to extract genomic DNA from the blood cell samples.

Recombination connected TRBV11-1 to TRBJ2-3; the D gene is perhaps TRBD2, from 6 matching bases. Sequencing input: PBMCs. The sequence derives from a female donor in good health and CMV-seropositive. The bases are TGTGCCAGCAGGGAGTGGGTGGGGGACTCCACAGATACGCAGTATTTT. This sequence encodes CASREWVGDSTDTQYF.